Given below is one T cell receptor (beta chain) in context. Its specificity is unknown. One end of the junction varies from germline; a read error may be responsible. The record originates from a study of cytomegalovirus exposure and HLA in healthy donors. Whole-study results and caveats: Upon later analysis, HLA-associated TCR beta chains proved more clonally expanded than other, equally common chains.

The CDR3 has 12 amino acids. The germline V gene has CDR1 SGHDT and CDR2 YYEEEE. This PCR relied on a set of 60 Vbeta primers and 13 Jbeta primers. Repertoires were generated with immunoSEQ multiplex PCR, while TCRdb's copy carries only in-frame clones and drops some. The sample yields about 120,000 clones, of which the top ten take up 6.8%. The material sequenced was PBMCs. This receptor was taken from a man in his forties in good health and CMV-seropositive. V usage is TRBV5-6 and J usage is TRBJ1-1; D is perhaps TRBD1 (5 bases). This CDR3 is CASSFFESTATF. CDR3 sequence (DNA): TGTGCCAGCAGCTTTTTCGAATCGACAGCCACCTTT.